Described below is a single TCR beta chain sequence and its context. Using immunoSEQ multiplex PCR, the repertoire was profiled, and TCRdb retains in-frame clones only, with some absent. This sample has around 170,000 clones, with roughly 74% found just once. The data derive from a study of blood T cell repertoires in COVID-19. In germline, CDR1 is LGHNA, CDR2 YNFKEQ. V was shortened by 5 bases and J by 0 bases, with 8 bases between the two germline ends. This CDR3 comprises 14 residues. This clonotype originated in a woman aged 80 or over with acute or convalescent COVID-19. The sequenced sample consisted of peripheral blood. The V call is TRBV4-2, the J call TRBJ1-5, with D unresolved. The CDR3 region has the DNA TGTGCCAGCAGCGAGCCCTATAGCAATCAGCCCCAGCATTTT. Protein sequence: CASSEPYSNQPQHF.